Below are 10 T cell receptor beta chains sequenced from a single sample in a study of T-cell reconstitution after alpha-beta-depleted transplantation in children. Using unique molecular identifiers, the investigators prepared the TCRbeta library. Via MiXCR, TCRdb re-called the PCR reads, giving one row per CDR3 protein. The profile shows about 170,000 distinct CDR3 sequences, 11% of them singletons. The source material was PBMCs, sampled before TCRalphabeta/CD19-depleted stem cell transplant. The source is a boy aged 2 to 10 with acute myeloid leukemia, due to receive a stem cell transplant.

This clonotype occurred many times. The J gene is TRBJ2-1, the V gene TRBV4-2, with D uncertain. CDR3 length: 13 amino acids. V was trimmed by 1 base and J by 4 bases, leaving 5 bases between them. Germline CDR1 and CDR2: LGHNA and YNFKEQ. The CDR3 nucleotides read TGTGCCAGCAGCCAAGGGGGTTACAATGAGCAGTTCTTC. It specifies CASSQGGYNEQFF.

There are many counts of this clonotype. V is TRBV27 and J is TRBJ2-2, with 7 positions matching TRBD1. The CDR3 loop spans 13 amino acids. The V gene end was trimmed by 6 bases and the J gene end by 7 bases; junction bases not matched to a gene: 5. Germline values: CDR1 MNHEY, CDR2 SMNVEV (reference sequence). For the CDR3, the DNA is TGTGCCAGCAGCGAGACAGGGTTCGGGGAGCTGTTTTTT. Residues: CASSETGFGELFF.

This clonotype was counted many times. The CDR3 DNA follows: TGTGCCAGCAGTTTTACCGGATCCTACGAGCAGTACTTC. Translation gives CASSFTGSYEQYF. This chain connects TRBV12-3 or TRBV12-4 to TRBJ2-7; D gene ambiguous. This CDR3 has 13 residues. Trimming took 3 bases from V and 1 from J, leaving 7 bases between them.

This clonotype was seen many times. The junction shows a germline mismatch at one end, possibly a read error. CDR3 coding DNA: TGTGCCAGCAGTTTAGTCGGGACAGTAGACTTC. It is translated as CASSLVGTVDF. V and J are TRBV12-3 or TRBV12-4 and TRBJ2-7; 7 nucleotides line up with TRBD1. The CDR3 covers 11 residues.

There are many counts of this clonotype. The chain couples TRBV21-1 to TRBJ2-7; the table's TRBD1 call for D was not verified on the DNA. TRBV21-1 is labeled a pseudogene. This CDR3 has 14 amino acids. The CDR3 loop is CASSKAQGAHEQYF. For the CDR3, the DNA is TGTGCCAGCAGCAAAGCGCAGGGGGCGCACGAGCAGTACTTC.

Ten or more counts support this clonotype. This chain connects TRBV20-1 to TRBJ2-7; D might be TRBD1 or TRBD2, each matching 6 bases. CDR3 length: 14 residues. The V end was cut by 5 bases, the J end by 0 bases, with 14 bases between. Germline V gene lookup returns CDR1 DFQATT and CDR2 SNEGSKA (reference sequence). The CDR3 sequence: CSARTGRLSYEQYF. CDR3 nucleotide sequence: TGCAGTGCTCGCACAGGGAGGCTCTCCTACGAGCAGTACTTC.

This clonotype was seen many times. The chain is built from TRBV30 and TRBJ2-7; D is tentatively TRBD1 or TRBD2 (5 bases each). V lost 4 bases to trimming and J lost 2 bases, with 18 bases between them. This CDR3 has 15 amino acids. Germline values: CDR1 GTSNPN, CDR2 SVGIG (reference sequence). The CDR3 here is CAWNLKEAGPYEQYF. The CDR3 DNA is TGTGCCTGGAATTTAAAGGAGGCAGGGCCCTACGAGCAGTACTTC.

This clonotype was detected many times. The rearrangement uses TRBV2 and TRBJ1-2; the D is unclear. Germline V lookup: CDR1 SNHLY, CDR2 FYNNEI. This CDR3 has 15 amino acids. The V end was cut by 1 base, the J end by 3 bases, with 12 bases between. As DNA, the CDR3 is TGTGCCAGCAGTGAAGGCCAGGCCGGCTACTATGGCTACACCTTC. This encodes CASSEGQAGYYGYTF.

This clonotype was seen many times. This chain connects TRBV15 to TRBJ1-2, with 9 bases lining up with TRBD1. This CDR3 contains 19 residues. Germline trimming cut 0 bases from V and 4 bases from J; bases unmatched to any gene: 15. Germline lookup yields CDR1 LNHNV and CDR2 YYDKDF (reference sequence). CDR3 nucleotide sequence: TGTGCCACCAGCAGAGATTCCCTACTACAGGGGGCGGCACCCTATGGCTACACCTTC. It yields the protein CATSRDSLLQGAAPYGYTF.

This clonotype occurred once. This could be a read error, since a much larger clone is one nucleotide away. This chain links TRBV12-5 with TRBJ1-1; D might be TRBD1 (6 bases). CDR1 is LGHNT, CDR2 FRNRAP, per germline. The CDR3 is 13 amino acids. The CDR3: CASAIGGITAAFF. The DNA for the CDR3 is TGTGCTAGTGCTATAGGGGGGATCACTGCAGCTTTCTTT. Full variable domain (rest looked up from reference TRBV12-5 and TRBJ1-1): DARVTQTPRHKVTEMGQEVTMRCQPILGHNTVFWYRQTMMQGLELLAYFRNRAPLDDSGMPKDRFSAEMPDATLATLKIQPSEPRDSAVYFCASAIGGITAAFFGQGTRLTVV.